One and the same sample provided the 18 T cell receptor beta chains below, sequenced in a study of cytomegalovirus exposure and HLA in healthy donors listed by TCRdb under 2017. Libraries came from the immunoSEQ multiplex PCR assay. A mixture of 60 forward primers for TCR Vbeta segments and 13 reverse primers for TCR Jbeta segments was used in the multiplex PCR. TCRdb holds this immuneACCESS table with in-frame rearrangements only. Some clones are missing; in checked studies, unresolved V genes explain under half, and the rest has no known cause. This sample lists about 140,000 clones; roughly 76% were detected once. Roughly 1.2% of the sample goes to the ten largest clones. The sample comprised PBMCs. All receptors derive from a female donor in good health and CMV-seronegative.

The chain recombines TRBV29-1 with TRBJ2-2; 8 bases are shared with TRBD1. This CDR3 spans 16 amino acids. The germline V gene has CDR1 SQVTM and CDR2 ANQGSEA. V shed 2 bases and J 3 bases; nucleotides not matched to a gene: 8. The CDR3 DNA reads as TGCAGCGTTGAACCCCTGGACAGGGAGCACACCGGGGAGCTGTTTTTT. Translating gives CSVEPLDREHTGELFF.

The rearrangement links TRBV11-2 to TRBJ1-1, with D unclear. Germline CDR1 SGHAT, CDR2 FQNNGV. V lost 0 bases and J 11 bases, leaving 16 bases between the germline ends. The CDR3 is 14 residues long. CDR3 in DNA: TGTGCCAGCAGCTTAGATATGACACCCGGTACGGCTTTCTTT. This encodes CASSLDMTPGTAFF.

J is TRBJ1-3 and V is TRBV28; 8 bases align to TRBD1. The CDR3 has 15 residues. V dropped 3 bases and J dropped 7; count of bases not matched to a gene: 8. Germline CDR1 is MDHEN and CDR2 is SYDVKM. The DNA for the CDR3 is TGTGCCAGCAGTTTTGAGGGGACAGGTGGCAACACCATATATTTT. Encoded protein: CASSFEGTGGNTIYF.

This clone turned up a few times. The chain combines TRBV29-1 with TRBJ1-2; D is unresolved. There are 11 residues in the CDR3. Germline V gene lookup returns CDR1 SQVTM and CDR2 ANQGSEA. The V end lost 1 base, the J end lost 7 bases, and 7 bases lay between the germline ends. The CDR3 coding sequence is TGCAGCGTTGAAGGAGCCGGTGGCTACACCTTC. This gives the protein CSVEGAGGYTF.

V and J are TRBV2 and TRBJ1-1; 7 nucleotides line up with TRBD1. The ends lost 8 bases at V and 1 base at J; junction bases unmatched: 10. The germline V gene has CDR1 SNHLY and CDR2 FYNNEI. The CDR3 covers 15 residues. This CDR3 is CASPPPGTENTEAFF. CDR3 nucleotides: TGTGCCAGCCCCCCTCCTGGGACAGAGAACACTGAAGCTTTCTTT.

The gene calls are TRBV11-2 and TRBJ1-2; 7 bases fit TRBD1. The CDR3 is 15 amino acids. The trim removed 4 bases at V and 6 bases at J, leaving 11 bases unmatched. Germline V gives CDR1 SGHAT, CDR2 FQNNGV. CDR3 in amino acids: CASSSVFETGHGYTF. CDR3 coding DNA: TGTGCCAGCAGCTCAGTCTTTGAGACAGGGCATGGCTACACCTTC. Combining the CDR3 with reference TRBV11-2 and TRBJ1-2 gives the whole variable domain EAGVAQSPRYKIIEKRQSVAFWCNPISGHATLYWYQQILGQGPKLLIQFQNNGVVDDSQLPKDRFSAERLKGVDSTLKIQPAKLEDSAVYLCASSSVFETGHGYTFGSGTRLTVV.

This clone was seen a single time. CDR3 bases: TGTGCCAGCAGCGTAGGGGACAGGGGCAATCAGCCCCAGCATTTT. This codes for CASSVGDRGNQPQHF. The chain combines TRBV9 with TRBJ1-5, with TRBD1 identical over 9 bases. CDR1 and CDR2 (germline): SGDLS, YYNGEE. The V gene end was trimmed by 0 bases and the J gene end by 2 bases; junction bases not matched to a gene: 0. This CDR3 has 15 residues.

This rearrangement joins TRBV6-1 to TRBJ1-5, with D maybe TRBD1 (5 bases). V lost 1 base, J lost 3 bases, and 10 bases lay in between. CDR3 length: 15 amino acids. Germline-derived CDR1 and CDR2 are MNHNS and SASEGT. CDR3 loop: CASSEGGRVNQPQHF. The CDR3 DNA follows: TGTGCCAGCAGTGAAGGTGGCAGGGTCAATCAGCCCCAGCATTTT.

The chain couples TRBV21-1 to TRBJ2-7; TRBD2, as called in the table, went unchecked against the DNA. TRBV21-1 is labeled a pseudogene. This CDR3 spans 18 amino acids. The chain's CDR3 is CASSAPTPWTSSTYEQYF. CDR3 in DNA: TGTGCCAGCAGTGCCCCGACACCTTGGACTAGTTCCACCTACGAGCAGTACTTC.

The count of this clone is one. The chain carries TRBV5-1 and TRBJ2-5, with 10 bases identical to TRBD2. V dropped 0 bases and J dropped 4; count of bases not matched to a gene: 3. This CDR3 is built from 15 residues. Looked up from germline, CDR1 is SGHRS and CDR2 is YFSETQ. CDR3 DNA: TGCGCCAGCAGCTTGGAGGCTAGCGGGAGAGAGACCCAGTACTTC. This translates into CASSLEASGRETQYF.

J is TRBJ1-4 and V is TRBV5-1, with a tentative D call TRBD1 (6 bases). The CDR3 spans 13 residues. V was clipped by 4 bases and J by 8 bases, with 12 bases between them. CDR1 and CDR2 (germline): SGHRS, YFSETQ. The CDR3 here is CASSTSGEEKLFF. CDR3 coding DNA: TGCGCCAGCAGCACCTCAGGGGAGGAAAAACTGTTTTTT.

The V gene is TRBV6-4, the J gene TRBJ1-5; D gene unclear. The CDR3 covers 14 residues. Trimming left V 7 bases short and J 4 bases short, with 14 bases between. From germline, CDR1 is MRHNA and CDR2 SNTAGT. As DNA, the CDR3 is TGTGCCAGCACTGGGTCGAGGGCTAATCAGCCCCAGCATTTT. Protein product: CASTGSRANQPQHF.

The V call is TRBV2, the J call TRBJ2-7; a possible D gene is TRBD1 (6 bases). CDR3 length: 13 amino acids. With 1 base removed from V and 3 bases from J, the gap between germline ends came to 7 bases. The germline CDR1 and CDR2 sequences are SNHLY and FYNNEI. CDR3 in DNA: TGTGCCAGCAGTGAAGAGGGGGACTACGAGCAGTACTTC. Translation: CASSEEGDYEQYF.

This chain connects TRBV29-1 to TRBJ2-7, with 7 positions matching TRBD1. The V gene's germline CDR1 is SQVTM and CDR2 ANQGSEA. This CDR3 contains 14 residues. V was clipped by 6 bases and J by 4 bases; unmatched bases: 12. CDR3 DNA sequence: TGCAGCGTGACCGACAGGGCAACCCGGTACGAGCAGTACTTC. It specifies CSVTDRATRYEQYF.

The chain uses TRBV28 and TRBJ2-4; TRBD1 is a possible D gene (6 bases). Looked up from germline, CDR1 is MDHEN and CDR2 is SYDVKM. This CDR3 has 16 amino acids. V was clipped by 4 bases and J by 7 bases, with 20 bases between them. CDR3 sequence: CASSSGTLRIGNIQYF. As DNA, the CDR3 is TGTGCCAGCAGTTCCGGGACACTAAGAATTGGGAACATTCAGTACTTC.

This chain links TRBV10-2 with TRBJ2-1; D call uncertain. The length of the CDR3 is 15 residues. The germline CDR1 and CDR2 sequences are WSHSY and SAAADI. V lost 0 bases to trimming and J lost 0 bases, with 6 bases between them. CDR3 sequence: CASSESPSSYNEQFF. The CDR3 nucleotides are TGCGCCAGCAGTGAGTCCCCTAGCTCCTACAATGAGCAGTTCTTC.

The chain recombines TRBV29-1 with TRBJ2-7, with TRBD2 matching over 10 bases. CDR1 and CDR2 (germline): SQVTM, ANQGSEA. CDR3 size: 17 residues. V gave up 4 bases and J gave up 0 bases; unmatched junction bases: 12. CDR3 protein: CSVGRGGTSASSYEQYF. The CDR3 DNA is TGCAGCGTTGGCCGGGGGGGGACTAGCGCGAGCTCCTACGAGCAGTACTTC.

The V and J genes are TRBV7-9 and TRBJ2-1; maybe TRBD1 (6 bases). Deletions cut 2 bases from V and 7 bases from J, with 12 bases between. Germline V gives CDR1 SEHNR, CDR2 FQNEAQ (reference sequence). The CDR3 is made up of 14 amino acids. In nucleotides, the CDR3 is TGTGCCAGCAGCTTACTGACCAGGGGTAATGAGCAGTTCTTC. Its protein is CASSLLTRGNEQFF.